The next 10 T cell receptor beta chains were all read from a single sample in a study of shared clonotypes between healthy human individuals. Method: immunoSEQ multiplex PCR; TCRdb's copy keeps in-frame clones and lacks some. The sample has 2 million or so clones; approximately 95% are singletons. The sequenced sample consisted of naive CD4+ T cells sorted from blood. Noted subset: CD45RA+ positively selected. The receptors were gathered from a man between 18 and 35 years old in good health.

This clone is a singleton in its sample. V is TRBV5-1 and J is TRBJ1-1, with TRBD1 matching over 7 bases. The CDR3 length is 13 residues. The germline CDR1 and CDR2 sequences are SGHRS and YFSETQ. Trimming took 6 bases from V and 4 from J; bases not matched to a gene: 6. The CDR3, as DNA: TGCGCCAGCACTAACTCAGGGGGCACTGAAGCTTTCTTT. Protein product: CASTNSGGTEAFF.

The chain couples TRBV6-5 to TRBJ2-7; D possibly corresponds to TRBD2 (6 bases). There are 13 residues in the CDR3. CDR1 is MNHEY and CDR2 is SVGAGI in the germline V gene. The V gene lost 7 bases and the J gene lost 2 bases, with 12 bases spanning the gap. CDR3: CASTGGGTYEQYF. The CDR3 coding sequence is TGTGCCAGCACCGGGGGAGGAACCTACGAGCAGTACTTC.

The rearrangement uses TRBV7-9 and TRBJ1-5, with unresolved D. CDR3 length: 19 residues. Germline V gene lookup returns CDR1 SEHNR and CDR2 FQNEAQ (reference sequence). The ends were cut back, 5 bases at V and 0 bases at J, with 23 bases in the middle. Written as DNA, the CDR3 is TGTGCCAGCAGCCCATTACAGTGGGGAGGTGATTATAGCAATCAGCCCCAGCATTTT. The encoded protein is CASSPLQWGGDYSNQPQHF.

The chain couples TRBV4-1 to TRBJ1-4; D not resolved. The CDR3 covers 15 residues. The germline gives CDR1 MGHRA, CDR2 YSYEKL. Trimming removed 0 bases at V and 5 bases at J, with 10 bases between. The CDR3 DNA reads as TGCGCCAGCAGCCAAGAAACACTGCCCAATGAAAAACTGTTTTTT. Translating gives CASSQETLPNEKLFF.

V gene TRBV2 combines with J gene TRBJ1-4; D unclear. V lost 2 bases and J 8 bases, leaving 12 bases between the germline ends. The CDR3 runs to 14 residues. The V gene's germline CDR1 is SNHLY and CDR2 FYNNEI. This CDR3 is CASSERLRGEKLFF. The CDR3 coding sequence is TGTGCCAGCAGTGAACGGCTTCGCGGGGAAAAACTGTTTTTT.

CDR3 region: CASSPRGLAVTTTDTQYF. The CDR3, as DNA: TGTGCCAGCTCACCTCGCGGACTAGCGGTGACAACCACAGATACGCAGTATTTT. The chain combines TRBV18 with TRBJ2-3; TRBD2 matches 10 bases. This CDR3 has 18 amino acids. Germline V gene data show CDR1 as KGHSH and CDR2 as LQKENI. Trimming removed 3 bases from V and 2 bases from J; junction bases left unmatched: 11. Based on the CDR3 plus reference TRBV18 and TRBJ2-3, the full variable domain is NAGVMQNPRHLVRRRGQEARLRCSPMKGHSHVYWYRQLPEEGLKFMVYLQKENIIDESGMPKERFSAEFPKEGPSILRIQQVVRGDSAAYFCASSPRGLAVTTTDTQYFGPGTRLTVL.

The chain uses TRBV12-5 and TRBJ2-5; 8 bases are shared with TRBD1. The CDR3 spans 16 residues. The germline V gene has CDR1 LGHNT and CDR2 FRNRAP. V lost 1 base, J lost 4 bases, and 8 bases stayed unmatched. CDR3 sequence (DNA): TGTGCTAGTGGTTTGGGACAGGGGACGGGTGGAGAGACCCAGTACTTC. Protein sequence: CASGLGQGTGGETQYF.

The chain combines TRBV6-1 with TRBJ1-4; 8 positions agree with TRBD1. Trimming at V came to 4 bases and at J to 3 bases, leaving 7 bases not matched to a gene. The CDR3 has 16 residues. Germline CDR1 and CDR2: MNHNS and SASEGT. The CDR3 is CASSAQGQGPNEKLFF. The CDR3 nucleotides are TGTGCCAGCAGTGCACAAGGACAGGGACCTAATGAAAAACTGTTTTTT.

The CDR3 nucleotides read TGCGCCAGCAGCCGAGAGGGGGTACAGGGCTTAAGCCCGAACACCGGGGAGCTGTTTTTT. It yields the protein CASSREGVQGLSPNTGELFF. J is TRBJ2-2 and V is TRBV5-1, with D perhaps matching TRBD1 (6 bases). Germline lookup yields CDR1 SGHRS and CDR2 YFSETQ. V was trimmed by 4 bases and J by 0 bases, leaving 25 bases between them. The CDR3 length is 20 residues.

The chain uses TRBV4-1 and TRBJ1-3; unclear D gene. Trimming left V 0 bases short and J 3 bases short, with 12 bases between. Germline CDR1 MGHRA, CDR2 YSYEKL. CDR3 size: 16 residues. CDR3 region: CASSQEVRLHGNTIYF. DNA for the CDR3: TGCGCCAGCAGCCAAGAAGTCCGCTTACATGGAAACACCATATATTTT.